The rows below give T cell receptor beta chains drawn from one sample of a study of graft-versus-host responses after intestinal transplantation. TCRdb's table, derived via immunoSEQ multiplex PCR, lists solely in-frame clones and lacks some. The repertoire has about 38,000 clones, roughly 80% of them found once; the top ten carry under 4%. Sequencing was performed on PBMCs, taken less than 1,400 days after transplant. The receptor set was obtained from a human patient who received an intestinal transplant, so some T cells may come from the graft donor. The CDR3 runs from the conserved cysteine through the conserved F or W. The order of the fields is V gene, J gene, clone size, D gene, CDR3 protein, CDR3 DNA. The D gene is left open where the match is weak. Clone size is shown for a subset of rows, as once, few, many or a class of expanded clone.

TRBV4-1	TRBJ2-1	few	-	CASSQDRSGLQLNEQFF	TGCGCCAGCAGCCAAGATAGGTCGGGACTGCAACTGAATGAGCAGTTCTTC
TRBV7-2	TRBJ2-1	-	TRBD2	CASSLRRGSSYNEQFF	TGTGCCAGCAGCTTAAGGCGGGGGAGTTCCTACAATGAGCAGTTCTTC
TRBV9	TRBJ2-1	-	-	CASSGPTRNNEQFF	TGTGCCAGCAGCGGACCTACGAGGAACAATGAGCAGTTCTTC
TRBV6-1	TRBJ2-3	-	TRBD2	CASSEVPGGGDTQYF	TGTGCCAGCAGTGAAGTCCCGGGCGGGGGAGATACGCAGTATTTT
TRBV9	TRBJ2-7	-	-	CASSVGWAYEQYF	TGTGCCAGCAGCGTAGGCTGGGCCTACGAGCAGTACTTC
TRBV5-1	TRBJ2-5	-	-	CASSLEGSVKETQYF	TGCGCCAGCAGCTTGGAAGGTAGCGTTAAAGAGACCCAGTACTTC
TRBV27	TRBJ1-5	medium-sized	-	CASSSVSGPYSNQPQHF	TGTGCCAGCAGTTCAGTTTCGGGACCATATAGCAATCAGCCCCAGCATTTT
TRBV5-1	TRBJ2-3	-	TRBD2	CASSPLTSGRTTDTQYF	TGCGCCAGCAGCCCGCTGACTAGCGGGAGGACGACAGATACGCAGTATTTT
TRBV6-5	TRBJ1-1	-	-	CASSYKDITEAFF	TGTGCCAGCAGTTACAAGGACATCACTGAAGCTTTCTTT
TRBV15	TRBJ1-4	-	TRBD1	CATSRVTGANEKLFF	TGTGCCACCAGCAGAGTAACAGGGGCTAATGAAAAACTGTTTTTT
TRBV5-4	TRBJ2-7	-	-	CASSLPGGEQYF	TGTGCCAGCAGCCTCCCCGGCGGCGAGCAGTACTTC
TRBV6-1	TRBJ2-3	-	TRBD1	CASSEETGGADTQYF	TGTGCCAGCAGTGAAGAAACAGGGGGCGCAGATACGCAGTATTTT
TRBV6-5	TRBJ2-7	-	TRBD1	CASSPGTGAFYEQYF	TGTGCCAGCAGTCCCGGGACAGGGGCGTTCTACGAGCAGTACTTC
TRBV11-3	TRBJ2-2	-	TRBD2	CASSPFSPGLAGPNTGELFF	TGTGCCAGCAGCCCCTTCTCACCGGGACTAGCGGGACCGAACACCGGGGAGCTGTTTTTT
TRBV9	TRBJ1-4	-	TRBD1	CASSPGDRPNEKLFF	TGTGCCAGCAGCCCAGGGGACAGGCCTAATGAAAAACTGTTTTTT
TRBV5-6	TRBJ2-7	-	-	CASSYRDNLSYEQYF	TGTGCCAGCAGCTACCGGGACAATCTGTCGTACGAGCAGTACTTC
TRBV10-2	TRBJ1-6	-	-	CASSDSWQRGSPLHF	TGCGCCAGCAGTGATAGTTGGCAAAGAGGTTCACCCCTCCACTTT
TRBV28	TRBJ1-1	-	TRBD1	CASSFSGGRAEAFF	TGTGCCAGCAGCTTTTCAGGGGGCAGGGCTGAAGCTTTCTTT